These T cell receptor beta chains were read from a single sample in a study of T cell repertoires in cytomegalovirus infection. MiXCR, applied by TCRdb to the reads, yields one record per CDR3 protein. This table has 200,000 or so distinct CDR3 sequences, under 30% appearing once. The sample consisted of PBMCs. The receptors derive from a human donor in good health (CMV status not recorded). Some clones in this sample may be carry-over from other donors' samples. The CDR3 runs from the conserved cysteine through the conserved F or W. The D gene is left open where the match is weak. Size is stated for part of the rows, as once, few or many counts, or as a class when the clone is expanded.

TRBJ2-1 NA TRBV7-3 TRBD1 CASSRDRAAREQFF TGTGCCAGCTCCCGGGACAGGGCCGCTCGGGAGCAGTTCTTC
TRBJ1-5 many TRBV7-8 NA CASSLGINQPQHF TGTGCCAGCAGCTTGGGTATAAATCAGCCCCAGCATTTT
TRBJ2-7 NA TRBV6-6 TRBD1 CASSYRQGGEQYF TGTGCCAGCAGTTACCGACAGGGGGGCGAGCAGTACTTC
TRBJ2-3 many TRBV7-8 TRBD2 CASSRLAVTDTQYF TGTGCCAGCAGCCGACTAGCGGTCACAGATACGCAGTATTTT
TRBJ2-7 few TRBV10-3 NA CAISDPAGRTYEQYF TGTGCCATCAGTGACCCGGCAGGCCGAACCTACGAGCAGTACTTC
TRBJ1-2 NA TRBV29-1 NA CSARRGSNYGYTF TGCAGCGCTCGCCGAGGGTCTAACTATGGCTACACCTTC
TRBJ2-7 few TRBV5-6 TRBD2 CASSITGGPREQYF TGTGCCAGCAGCATAACGGGGGGGCCGCGAGAGCAGTACTTC
TRBJ2-7 many TRBV7-8 TRBD1 CASSLEGQVPYEQYF TGTGCCAGCAGCTTAGAGGGACAGGTGCCCTACGAGCAGTACTTC
TRBJ2-2 few TRBV5-1 NA CASSLEGVRNTGELFF TGCGCCAGCAGCTTGGAAGGGGTCAGGAACACCGGGGAGCTGTTTTTT
TRBJ2-1 NA TRBV24-1 NA CATSEGENEQFF TGTGCCACCAGTGAGGGGGAAAATGAGCAGTTCTTC
TRBJ2-7 NA TRBV12-3/TRBV12-4 NA CASSLEPPGEQYF TGTGCCAGCAGTTTAGAGCCCCCGGGGGAGCAGTACTTC
TRBJ2-5 NA TRBV12-3/TRBV12-4 TRBD1 CASRRGDRGSGETQYF TGTGCCAGCAGGAGAGGGGACAGGGGTAGTGGAGAGACCCAGTACTTC
TRBJ1-6 few TRBV7-2 NA CASSLGAQGSYNSPLHF TGTGCCAGCAGCTTAGGCGCACAGGGAAGTTATAATTCACCCCTCCACTTT
TRBJ1-2 many TRBV12-3/TRBV12-4 TRBD1 CASSPGGTGGYTF TGTGCCAGCAGTCCAGGGGGCACAGGAGGCTACACCTTC
TRBJ1-1 NA TRBV23-1 NA CASSHSRTEAFF TGCGCCAGCAGTCATAGCAGGACTGAAGCTTTCTTT
TRBJ2-5 NA TRBV28 NA CASSPPRETQYF TGTGCCAGCAGCCCTCCCCGAGAGACCCAGTACTTC
TRBJ1-1 few TRBV5-1 NA CASSFEMNTEAFF TGCGCCAGCAGCTTCGAGATGAACACTGAAGCTTTCTTT
TRBJ1-1 NA TRBV14 NA CASSQYLTQLGTEAFF TGTGCCAGCAGCCAATATTTGACCCAGCTCGGAACTGAAGCTTTCTTT
TRBJ2-7 few TRBV7-9 TRBD1 CASSDDRGRLEQYF TGTGCCAGCAGCGACGACAGGGGGCGGCTCGAGCAGTACTTC
TRBJ1-1 NA TRBV12-5 TRBD1 CASGRTGGNGRAFF TGTGCTAGTGGTCGCACAGGGGGCAACGGGAGGGCTTTCTTT
TRBJ1-1 few TRBV14 NA CASSPLGQNTEAFF TGTGCCAGCAGCCCCCTGGGACAGAACACTGAAGCTTTCTTT
TRBJ1-2 many TRBV7-9 NA CASSLLTDSDGYTF TGTGCCAGCAGCTTATTAACCGACAGCGATGGCTACACCTTC
TRBJ1-1 NA TRBV18 NA CASSPTKESSVAEAFF TGTGCCAGCTCACCAACAAAGGAGTCTTCGGTCGCTGAAGCTTTCTTT
TRBJ2-3 few TRBV2 NA CASSERAGTDTQYF TGTGCCAGCAGTGAAAGGGCGGGCACAGATACGCAGTATTTT
TRBJ2-5 NA TRBV2 NA CASSARVGDSTGETQYF TGTGCCAGCAGTGCCCGGGTTGGGGATTCGACGGGAGAGACCCAGTACTTC
TRBJ1-1 few TRBV28 NA CASSLMLAEAFF TGTGCCAGCAGTTTAATGTTAGCTGAAGCTTTCTTT
TRBJ2-7 NA TRBV14 TRBD2 CASGPSGGFDEQYF TGTGCCAGCGGACCTAGCGGGGGGTTCGACGAGCAGTACTTC
TRBJ2-7 few TRBV5-1 NA CASSLAGGGSYEQYF TGCGCCAGCAGCTTGGCCGGAGGAGGGAGCTACGAGCAGTACTTC
TRBJ1-5 NA TRBV18 TRBD1 CASSNPGQGRQPQHF TGTGCCAGCTCAAATCCGGGACAGGGGAGGCAGCCCCAGCATTTT
TRBJ1-3 few TRBV12-3/TRBV12-4 NA CASSPLVGPSSGNTIYF TGTGCCAGCAGTCCCCTTGTGGGGCCTAGCTCTGGAAACACCATATATTTT
TRBJ1-5 few TRBV12-3/TRBV12-4 NA CASSFLRDQPQHF TGTGCCAGCAGTTTCTTGAGGGATCAGCCCCAGCATTTT
TRBJ2-3 few TRBV7-3 NA CASSLVSGSTDTQYF TGTGCCAGCAGCTTAGTATCAGGGAGCACAGATACGCAGTATTTT
TRBJ2-6 few TRBV20-1 TRBD1 CSANGQGSSGANVLTF TGCAGTGCTAACGGACAGGGGAGCTCTGGGGCCAACGTCCTGACTTTC
TRBJ2-4 few TRBV11-2 TRBD2 CASSLEGLAANIQYF TGTGCCAGCAGCTTGGAGGGACTAGCGGCAAACATTCAGTACTTC
TRBJ1-1 few TRBV11-2 TRBD1 CASSRGRGLAEAFF TGTGCCAGCAGCCGGGGAAGGGGGCTCGCTGAAGCTTTCTTT
TRBJ1-4 NA TRBV19 NA CASSPYRDGNEKLFF TGTGCCAGTAGTCCCTACCGCGACGGGAATGAAAAACTGTTTTTT
TRBJ2-7 few TRBV30 NA CAWRSTYEQYF TGTGCCTGGAGATCCACCTACGAGCAGTACTTC
TRBJ1-5 NA TRBV12-3/TRBV12-4 NA CASSLWGGGRSNQPQHF TGTGCCAGCAGTTTATGGGGTGGTGGCCGGAGCAATCAGCCCCAGCATTTT
TRBJ2-5 few TRBV7-2 TRBD2 CASSLEWRGGRETQYF TGTGCCAGCAGCTTAGAGTGGCGGGGGGGCCGGGAGACCCAGTACTTC
TRBJ2-5 NA TRBV19 TRBD2 CASRRTSGGAAETQYF TGTGCCAGTAGGAGGACTAGCGGGGGTGCGGCGGAGACCCAGTACTTC
TRBJ1-4 few TRBV15 NA CATSRDKDTVVIAIGFFF TGTGCCACCAGCAGAGATAAGGATACGGTAGTAATTGCCATCGGATTCTTTTTT
TRBJ2-3 many TRBV7-2 TRBD2 CASSSPPRGAGEDTQYF TGTGCCAGCAGTTCACCCCCGCGGGGGGCGGGGGAGGATACGCAGTATTTT
TRBJ1-5 NA TRBV20-1 NA CSASYGTDSNQPQHF TGCAGTGCTAGTTACGGGACGGATAGCAATCAGCCCCAGCATTTT
TRBJ2-1 few TRBV7-6 NA CASSLTAYGEQFF TGTGCCAGCAGCTTGACTGCGTACGGTGAGCAGTTCTTC
TRBJ2-5 few TRBV7-2 NA CASSSSGAAETQYF TGTGCCAGCAGCTCCTCAGGGGCGGCGGAGACCCAGTACTTC
TRBJ2-7 NA TRBV20-1 NA CSASFPGQGAYEQYF TGCAGTGCTAGCTTCCCGGGGCAGGGCGCCTACGAGCAGTACTTC
TRBJ2-5 few TRBV6-5 TRBD1 CASRLTGRETQYF TGTGCCAGCAGACTGACAGGGCGGGAGACCCAGTACTTC
TRBJ2-7 NA TRBV12-3/TRBV12-4 TRBD1 CASRAQGTATYEQYF TGTGCCAGCAGGGCCCAGGGGACAGCAACCTACGAGCAGTACTTC
TRBJ2-5 NA TRBV12-3/TRBV12-4 TRBD1 CASTGTGQETQYF TGTGCCAGCACCGGGACAGGGCAAGAGACCCAGTACTTC
TRBJ2-3 NA TRBV7-4 TRBD1 CASSSPGQMADTQYF TGTGCCAGCAGCTCTCCGGGACAGATGGCAGATACGCAGTATTTT
TRBJ1-3 few TRBV12-3/TRBV12-4 NA CASSTSSRGQNSGNTIYF TGTGCCAGCAGCACCTCCTCCAGAGGGCAGAACTCTGGAAACACCATATATTTT